The clone carrying this T cell receptor beta chain was counted only a few times. The antigen is undetermined. The identical CDR3 is also encoded by other nucleotide sequences in the sample. The data belong to a study of T cells in tumors after PD-1 blockade. Background on the study: Peripheral blood samples averaged approximately 33,000 unique clonotypes and roughly 110,000 templates. Study observations and caveats: Blood contained roughly 43% of the tumor's TCR clonotypes.

V was clipped by 0 bases and J by 1 base, with 9 bases between them. The germline gives CDR1 SGDLS, CDR2 YYNGEE. The CDR3 totals 15 residues. Generated by immunoSEQ multiplex PCR, the TCRdb table keeps only in-frame clones and is missing some. There are about 60,000 clones in the sample; 74% occur only once, and approximately 4.8% lies in the top ten. This chain links TRBV9 with TRBJ2-3; the D call may be TRBD1 or TRBD2 (5 bases each). The receptor comes from a human donor with basal cell carcinoma. Sequenced here: PBMCs, sampled after anti-PD-1 treatment. The CDR3 region has the DNA TGTGCCAGCAGCGTAGTAGGGGACGGCACAGATACGCAGTATTTT. It codes for CASSVVGDGTDTQYF. Variable domain in full (rest from reference TRBV9 and TRBJ2-3): DSGVTQTPKHLITATGQRVTLRCSPRSGDLSVYWYQQSLDQGLQFLIQYYNGEERAKGNILERFSAQQFPDLHSELNLSSLELGDSALYFCASSVVGDGTDTQYFGPGTRLTVL.